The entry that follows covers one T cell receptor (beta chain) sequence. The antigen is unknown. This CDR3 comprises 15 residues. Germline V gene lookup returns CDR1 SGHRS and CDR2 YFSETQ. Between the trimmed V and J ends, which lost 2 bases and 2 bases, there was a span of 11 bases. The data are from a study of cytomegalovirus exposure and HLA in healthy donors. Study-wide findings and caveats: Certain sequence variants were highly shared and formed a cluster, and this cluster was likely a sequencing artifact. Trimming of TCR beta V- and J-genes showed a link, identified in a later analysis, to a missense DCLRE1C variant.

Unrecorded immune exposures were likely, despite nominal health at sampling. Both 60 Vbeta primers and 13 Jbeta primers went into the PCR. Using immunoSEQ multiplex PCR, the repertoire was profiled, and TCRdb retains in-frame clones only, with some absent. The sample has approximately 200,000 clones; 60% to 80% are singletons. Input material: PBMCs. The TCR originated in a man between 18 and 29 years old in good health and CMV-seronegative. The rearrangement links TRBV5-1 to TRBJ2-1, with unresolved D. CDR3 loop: CASSLSDTTYNEQFF. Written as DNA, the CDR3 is TGCGCCAGCAGCTTATCTGACACAACCTACAATGAGCAGTTCTTC.